The sequence of this TCR beta chain was determined in a study of blood T cells in healthy people across ages. Study-level results: As age increased, TCR beta diversity per million T cells fell in a roughly linear fashion.

On this clonotype itself: Its antigen is unknown.

The V gene's germline CDR1 is MDHEN and CDR2 SYDVKM. V lost 4 bases, J lost 8 bases, and 12 bases stayed unmatched. The CDR3 has 16 amino acids. A J-beta primer mix and a sample-barcoded 5' primer were used in a second PCR of about 7 to 12 cycles. A single record per CDR3 protein comes from TCRdb applying MiXCR to the 5' RACE reads. The sample shows about 1.8 million distinct CDR3 sequences, roughly 49% of them seen only once. Sequencing was carried out using blood. The TCR was taken from a middle-aged woman in good health. This chain uses TRBV28 with TRBJ2-1, with 9 bases lining up with TRBD2. DNA for the CDR3: TGTGCCAGCAGTTGGCTAGCGGGGATTTTTGTCTATGAGCAGTTCTTC. This codes for CASSWLAGIFVYEQFF. Variable domain in full (rest from reference TRBV28 and TRBJ2-1): DVKVTQSSRYLVKRTGEKVFLECVQDMDHENMFWYRQDPGLGLRLIYFSYDVKMKEKGDIPEGYSVSREKKERFSLILESASTNQTSMYLCASSWLAGIFVYEQFFGPGTRLTVL.